The next 17 T cell receptor beta chains were all read from a single sample in a study of blood T cell repertoires in COVID-19. Assay used: immunoSEQ multiplex PCR; TCRdb lists only in-frame clones, some missing. The sample holds 57,000 or so clones; roughly 84% are singletons and the top ten take roughly a sixth. Sequencing used peripheral blood. The receptors shown here come from an older man with active COVID-19.

This clone was recorded only once. This chain uses TRBV19 with TRBJ2-7; tentative D call: TRBD1 (6 bases). Trimming removed 8 bases from V and 5 bases from J, with 19 bases in between. The germline V gene encodes CDR1 LNHDA and CDR2 SQIVND (reference sequence). The CDR3 is 14 amino acids. The DNA for the CDR3 is TGTGCCAGTGCTAACAGGGTGGTGGAAAACGAGCAGTACTTC. Translated: CASANRVVENEQYF.

This clone was seen a handful of times. The chain carries TRBV20-1 and TRBJ1-4; the D gene is possibly TRBD1 (6 bases). The CDR3 is 13 residues long. V lost 3 bases to trimming and J lost 8 bases, with 13 bases between them. CDR1 is DFQATT and CDR2 is SNEGSKA in the germline V gene (reference sequence). CDR3: CSASVGGGEKLFF. CDR3 nucleotides: TGCAGTGCTAGTGTAGGGGGTGGGGAAAAACTGTTTTTT.

V is TRBV6-5 and J is TRBJ1-1; 9 nucleotides match TRBD1. Germline loops: CDR1 MNHEY, CDR2 SVGAGI. With V trimmed by 6 bases and J by 8 bases, 7 bases remained unmatched. The CDR3 spans 13 residues. For the CDR3, the DNA is TGTGCCAGCAGGGGACCCGGGACAGGGGAAGCTTTCTTT. This codes for CASRGPGTGEAFF.

V is TRBV25-1 and J is TRBJ1-3; D is unresolved. There are 14 residues in the CDR3. Trimming took off 0 bases at V and 1 base at J, with 4 bases between the two ends. The germline CDR1 and CDR2 sequences are MGHDK and SYGVNS. CDR3 amino acids: CASSEYGSGNTIYF. As DNA, the CDR3 is TGTGCCAGCAGTGAATACGGGTCTGGAAACACCATATATTTT.

This chain uses TRBV9 with TRBJ2-3, with 15 bases matching TRBD2. The CDR3 has 17 residues. The V and J ends lost 2 bases and 6 bases, in that order; junction bases with no gene match: 7. Germline V gives CDR1 SGDLS, CDR2 YYNGEE. The CDR3, as DNA: TGTGCCAGCAGCGTGTTTGATGGACTAGCGGGAGGGGATACGCAGTATTTT. This translates into CASSVFDGLAGGDTQYF.

CDR3 amino acids: CASSYVLAETQYF. The CDR3 nucleotides are TGTGCCAGCAGTTACGTACTAGCAGAGACCCAGTACTTC. The chain links TRBV6-2 or TRBV6-3 to TRBJ2-5, with a tentative D call TRBD2 (6 bases). Germline CDR1 is MNHEY and CDR2 is SVGEGT. This CDR3 has 13 amino acids. Trimming removed 2 bases from V and 4 bases from J, with 8 bases in between.

The V and J genes are TRBV19 and TRBJ1-5, with 10 bases aligning to TRBD1. CDR3 length: 15 amino acids. The germline gives CDR1 LNHDA, CDR2 SQIVND (reference sequence). V lost 3 bases to trimming and J lost 6 bases; unmatched junction nucleotides: 5. CDR3 region: CASSIGQGGSQPQHF. In DNA, the CDR3 is TGTGCCAGTAGTATCGGACAGGGGGGGAGTCAGCCCCAGCATTTT.

DNA of the CDR3: TGTGCCTGGAGCGAAACACATGAAGCTTTCTTT. Protein: CAWSETHEAFF. The V call is TRBV30, the J call TRBJ1-1; the D is unclear. V lost 3 bases to trimming and J lost 7 bases, with 9 bases between them. CDR1 and CDR2 from the germline V gene are GTSNPN and SVGIG (reference sequence). The CDR3 has 11 amino acids.

In this sample, this clone turned up once. The chain joins TRBV5-6 to TRBJ2-5, with 16 positions matching TRBD2. This CDR3 has 16 residues. Germline-derived CDR1 and CDR2 are SGHDT and YYEEEE. The J segment lost 5 bases and the V segment lost 3 bases, leaving 4 bases of the junction unmatched. This CDR3 is CASSSGLAGGGETQYF. The CDR3 DNA follows: TGTGCCAGCAGCTCGGGACTAGCGGGAGGGGGTGAGACCCAGTACTTC.

The J gene is TRBJ2-7, the V gene TRBV9; TRBD2 aligns across 8 bases. CDR1 and CDR2 from the germline V gene are SGDLS and YYNGEE. J lost 3 bases, V lost 3 bases, and 5 bases had no gene match. The CDR3 consists of 14 residues. CDR3 in DNA: TGTGCCAGCAGCGCCCCGGGACTAGACTACGAGCAGTACTTC. It specifies CASSAPGLDYEQYF.

The chain links TRBV11-2 to TRBJ2-3; 9 nucleotides line up with TRBD2. This CDR3 spans 20 amino acids. The germline gives CDR1 SGHAT, CDR2 FQNNGV. With 0 bases clipped from V and 1 base from J, the junction kept 14 bases outside the gene matches. Here the CDR3 DNA reads TGTGCCAGCAGCTTAGACCGTCCCCTAGCGGGGAGCGCCCGCACAGATACGCAGTATTTT. It specifies CASSLDRPLAGSARTDTQYF.

The V and J genes are TRBV7-9 and TRBJ1-4, with TRBD1 as a possible D gene (6 bases). Per germline, CDR1 SEHNR and CDR2 FQNEAQ (reference sequence). The CDR3 spans 17 residues. The ends were cut back, 2 bases at V and 2 bases at J, with 15 bases in the middle. CDR3 sequence (DNA): TGTGCCAGCAGCTTACGTCGGCGGGGGGCTACTAATGAAAAACTGTTTTTT. Translating it yields CASSLRRRGATNEKLFF. Supplemented by reference TRBV7-9 and TRBJ1-4, the full variable domain reads DTGVSQNPRHKITKRGQNVTFRCDPISEHNRLYWYRQTLGQGPEFLTYFQNEAQLEKSRLLSDRFSAERPKGSFSTLEIQRTEQGDSAMYLCASSLRRRGATNEKLFFGSGTQLSVL.

The chain carries TRBV5-5 and TRBJ2-4, with 7 bases identical to TRBD1. In germline, CDR1 is SGHKS, CDR2 YYEKEE (reference sequence). The V gene end was trimmed by 3 bases and the J gene end by 12 bases; junction bases not matched to a gene: 15. This CDR3 region has 15 residues. CDR3 region: CASSSEPGTATDQYF. The CDR3 DNA is TGTGCCAGCAGCTCAGAACCTGGGACAGCGACGGATCAGTACTTC.

The chain is built from TRBV3-1 (or the pseudogene TRBV3-2) and TRBJ1-2; no clear D. The V end was cut by 0 bases, the J end by 8 bases, with 16 bases between. Germline V gives CDR1 LGHDT, CDR2 YNNKEL (reference sequence). The CDR3 has 15 amino acids. The CDR3 sequence: CASSQEFSYSGGYTF. The CDR3 DNA reads as TGTGCCAGCAGCCAAGAGTTTAGTTACAGCGGCGGCTACACCTTC.

CDR3 sequence (DNA): TGTGCCAGCAGCCTAATGGTGGGCCCCGGGGAGCTGTTTTTT. It encodes CASSLMVGPGELFF. V usage is TRBV7-3 and J usage is TRBJ2-2; D is undetermined. The CDR3 contains 14 residues. Germline CDR1 reads SGHTA; CDR2 reads FQGTGA. The ends were cut back, 5 bases at V and 6 bases at J, with 13 bases in the middle. The variable domain in full, with the rest retrieved from reference TRBV7-3 and TRBJ2-2, is GAGVSQTPSNKVTEKGKYVELRCDPISGHTALYWYRQSLGQGPEFLIYFQGTGAADDSGLPNDRFFAVRPEGSVSTLKIQRTERGDSAVYLCASSLMVGPGELFFGEGSRLTVL.

This chain joins TRBV14 and TRBJ1-2, with D possibly TRBD1 on 5 matching bases. Trimming removed 1 base at V and 8 bases at J, with 20 bases between. The CDR3 has 16 amino acids. Germline CDR1 and CDR2: SGHDN and FVKESK. CDR3 region: CASSQGPRGDTGGYTF. The CDR3 nucleotides read TGTGCCAGCAGCCAAGGCCCCCGGGGGGATACAGGAGGCTACACCTTC.

The chain links TRBV7-3 to TRBJ2-2, with D perhaps TRBD2 (6 bases). Germline V CDR1 and CDR2: SGHTA, FQGTGA. The CDR3 extends over 15 amino acids. V was shortened by 1 base and J by 7 bases, with 13 bases between the two germline ends. The chain's CDR3 is CASSLSSAGGGELFF. The CDR3 DNA reads as TGTGCCAGCAGCTTAAGTTCCGCCGGGGGCGGGGAGCTGTTTTTT.